The rows below give T cell receptor beta chains drawn from one sample of a study of shared clonotypes between healthy human individuals. Data came from immunoSEQ multiplex PCR; TCRdb stores just in-frame clones and leaves some out. Of 2,500,000 or so clones detected, approximately 92% appear once; the ten largest clones hold under 0.15%. Sample: naive CD4+ T cells sorted from blood. The receptors were gathered from a man aged 18 to 29 in good health. Both conserved end residues are part of each CDR3. D genes are given only for firm matches. Clone size is shown for a subset of rows, as once, few, many or a class of expanded clone.

D,size,V,J,DNA,CDR3
TRBD1,-,TRBV5-1,TRBJ2-7,TGCGCCAGCAGCGCGGACAGGGTCTCCTACGAGCAGTACTTC,CASSADRVSYEQYF
-,-,TRBV6-5,TRBJ1-1,TGTGCCAGCAGTCCACAACGCCGAGAGCAAGCTTTCTTT,CASSPQRREQAFF
-,-,TRBV7-9,TRBJ2-3,TGTGCCAGCAGCTTGACGGGAGCGGCTTCAGATACGCAGTATTTT,CASSLTGAASDTQYF
TRBD1,-,TRBV9,TRBJ1-5,TGTGCCAGCAGCGGGACAGGGGGCAATCAGCCCCAGCATTTT,CASSGTGGNQPQHF
-,-,TRBV19,TRBJ2-2,TGTGCCAGTAGTATAGGTGGGAGACGGACCGGGGAGCTGTTTTTT,CASSIGGRRTGELFF
-,few,TRBV10-3,TRBJ1-1,TGTGCCACACAGGACGCGAACACTGAAGCTTTCTTT,CATQDANTEAFF
TRBD2,-,TRBV7-2,TRBJ2-3,TGTGCCAGCTCCCGCGGGACTAGCGTCACAGATACGCAGTATTTT,CASSRGTSVTDTQYF
-,-,TRBV20-1,TRBJ2-3,TGCAGTGCTACCAAGGGAGATACGCAGTATTTT,CSATKGDTQYF
-,-,TRBV12-5,TRBJ1-6,TGTGCTAGTGGTTTGGTATCCCGAGGGATCCACCATGATTCACCCCTCCACTTT,CASGLVSRGIHHDSPLHF
-,-,TRBV7-2,TRBJ2-3,TGTGCCAGCAGCCTAGTTTCAGATACGCAGTATTTT,CASSLVSDTQYF
-,-,TRBV6-1,TRBJ1-5,TGTGCCAGCAGTGAAGGGAGAAATCAGCCCCAGCATTTT,CASSEGRNQPQHF
-,-,TRBV6-6,TRBJ2-5,TGTGCCAGCACCCCGGGACGGGGAGGAAAGACCCAGTACTTC,CASTPGRGGKTQYF
-,-,TRBV15,TRBJ1-2,TGTGCCACCAGCAGTAGGGAGGGGTATGGCTACACCTTC,CATSSREGYGYTF
TRBD1,-,TRBV5-1,TRBJ2-7,TGCGCCAGCAGCTGGACAGGGGGGGCCTACGAGCAGTACTTC,CASSWTGGAYEQYF
-,-,TRBV7-9,TRBJ2-3,TGTGCCAGCACCAGGAGAGGGGGGATGAGCACAGATACGCAGTATTTT,CASTRRGGMSTDTQYF
-,-,TRBV21-1,TRBJ2-1,TGTGCCAGCAGCAAAGCGTGGGGGGGAAGTCAGTTCTTC,CASSKAWGGSQFF
-,once,TRBV9,TRBJ2-3,TGTGCCAGCAGCCCAAATGGGGGGGCTGTCAGCACAGATACGCAGTATTTT,CASSPNGGAVSTDTQYF